The present T cell receptor (beta chain) was sequenced within a study of T cells in Graves' hyperthyroidism and ophthalmopathy. Using RNA transcripts as the source, TCR beta CDR3 regions were amplified. HTBI primers were used for first-round RT-PCR of the TCR CDR3. TCRdb analysed the multiplex PCR reads with MiXCR anew, one entry per CDR3 protein. Among under 450,000 distinct CDR3 sequences listed, 15% to 18% were seen once. Germline V lookup: CDR1 MNHNS, CDR2 SASEGT. Trimming cost V 10 bases and J 3 bases, with 18 bases left between them. The CDR3 consists of 14 residues. This clonotype was detected many times.

The V gene is TRBV6-1, the J gene TRBJ1-2; TRBD1 might be the D (6 bases). The sequenced material came from blood. The clonotype originates from a woman between 18 and 29 years old with Graves' hyperthyroidism. The CDR3 nucleotides read TGTGCCATCCGAGGGGGGACCGTTGACTATGGCTACACCTTC. Translated, it gives CAIRGGTVDYGYTF.